This T cell receptor beta chain originates from a study of human T cells and chemical hapten exposure. In TCRdb, the RACE reads were re-called with MiXCR into one record per CDR3 protein. The table lists about 380,000 distinct CDR3 sequences, roughly 6.3% of them singletons. The CDR3 is 17 residues long. This clonotype was detected only a few times. The time point is: patch test 2, 6 weeks after DPC sensitization. Described treatment: therapeutic diphenylcyclopropenone sensitization with weekly scalp DPC. The chain joins TRBV21-1 to TRBJ1-3; the DNA was not compared with TRBD1, the D call given in the table. TRBV21-1 constitutes a pseudogene. The starting material was whole blood, obtained in connection with sensitization to the hapten diphenylcyclopropenone (DPC). The sequence was obtained from a woman in her late teens or twenties with alopecia areata. Some clones in this sample may be carry-over from other donors' samples. DNA of the CDR3: TGTGCCAGCAGCAAGGTCCTTCCAGGGAACTCTGGAAACACCATATATTTT. This sequence encodes CASSKVLPGNSGNTIYF.